These 27 T cell receptor beta chains originate from one sample sequenced in a study of cytomegalovirus exposure and HLA in healthy donors (dated by TCRdb to about 2017). The library came from the immunoSEQ multiplex PCR assay. What TCRdb holds here is the immuneACCESS table cut down to in-frame rearrangements. Part of the clones is not present; checked against another copy, under half of the missing clones reflect an unresolved V gene, and the others are unexplained. This sample holds 190,000 or so clones; roughly 80% were observed only once. Together, the top ten hold approximately 2.9% of the sample. Sequenced input: PBMCs. The receptor set was obtained from a woman younger than 30 in good health and CMV-seropositive.

Concerning this clone itself: At one boundary the junction diverges from the germline segment, which might be a read error. The chain couples TRBV11-2 to TRBJ1-1; 7 bases line up with TRBD1. This CDR3 is 13 amino acids long. Germline CDR1 SGHAT, CDR2 FQNNGV. CDR3 loop: CASSLELGTDTFF. CDR3 in DNA: TGTGCCAGCAGCCTAGAACTCGGGACAGACACTTTCTTT.

V usage is TRBV5-1 and J usage is TRBJ2-7; 7 nucleotides align to TRBD1. In germline, CDR1 is SGHRS, CDR2 YFSETQ. The CDR3 length is 14 residues. V was clipped by 0 bases and J by 0 bases; unmatched bases: 0. This chain's CDR3 is CASSLGQGSYEQYF. CDR3 sequence (DNA): TGCGCCAGCAGCTTGGGACAGGGCTCCTACGAGCAGTACTTC.

The genes are TRBV5-5 and TRBJ2-7, with D maybe TRBD1 (6 bases). V lost 4 bases, J lost 3 bases, and 14 bases lay in between. Germline V gene data show CDR1 as SGHKS and CDR2 as YYEKEE (reference sequence). The CDR3 consists of 14 residues. The CDR3 DNA sequence: TGTGCCAGCAGCCCGGGACACCTAAGCTACGAGCAGTACTTC. This codes for CASSPGHLSYEQYF.

J is TRBJ1-2 and V is TRBV27; TRBD1 might be the D (6 bases). Trimming took off 6 bases at V and 4 bases at J, with 18 bases between the two ends. The germline CDR1 and CDR2 sequences are MNHEY and SMNVEV (reference sequence). This CDR3 region has 15 residues. As DNA, the CDR3 is TGTGCCAGCAGACCAAACCTACAGGGAATCTATGGCTACACCTTC. It specifies CASRPNLQGIYGYTF.

The V and J genes are TRBV13 and TRBJ2-1, with TRBD2 matching 10 bases. V dropped 3 bases and J dropped 3; count of bases not matched to a gene: 5. CDR1 and CDR2 (germline): PRHDT, FYEKMQ (reference sequence). The CDR3 totals 16 residues. CDR3 in DNA: TGTGCCAGCAGCTTCGGAGCGGGGGGGCTCTACAATGAGCAGTTCTTC. This sequence encodes CASSFGAGGLYNEQFF.

The chain uses TRBV6-5 and TRBJ2-1, with a possible D match to TRBD2 (6 bases). Per the germline V gene, CDR1 is MNHEY and CDR2 is SVGAGI. V was clipped by 5 bases and J by 10 bases, with 15 bases between them. The CDR3 is 13 residues long. The CDR3 bases are TGTGCCAGCAGTCAGCCCGGGACTCGCGAGCAGTTCTTC. It is translated as CASSQPGTREQFF.

The rearrangement joins TRBV19 to TRBJ1-1; possibly TRBD1 for D (6 bases). The V gene lost 7 bases and the J gene lost 1 base, with 16 bases spanning the gap. CDR1 is LNHDA and CDR2 is SQIVND in the germline V gene (reference sequence). The CDR3 runs 15 residues. In DNA, the CDR3 is TGTGCCAGTAATCAGGGGAGAGTTAGGAACACTGAAGCTTTCTTT. This translates into CASNQGRVRNTEAFF.

This rearrangement joins TRBV7-9 to TRBJ2-4, with 15 nucleotides matching TRBD2. CDR1 is SEHNR and CDR2 is FQNEAQ in the germline V gene (reference sequence). The junction had 11 bases not matched to a gene; V was cut back by 2 bases and J by 6 bases. There are 19 residues in the CDR3. CDR3 DNA: TGTGCCAGCAGCTTACACCATGGGACTAGCGGGGGGTTTGGAAACATTCAGTACTTC. Its protein is CASSLHHGTSGGFGNIQYF.

The V call is TRBV7-2, the J call TRBJ2-5; 11 nucleotides line up with TRBD2. The V segment lost 2 bases and the J segment 1 base; nucleotides outside the gene matches: 3. Germline values: CDR1 SGHTA, CDR2 FQGNSA. This CDR3 is 16 amino acids long. In nucleotides, the CDR3 is TGTGCCAGCAGCTTACTAGCGGGGGGTATCCAAGAGACCCAGTACTTC. Encoded protein: CASSLLAGGIQETQYF.

CDR3 nucleotides: TGTGCCAGCAGCTTGGCCGCAGGCAGGGAGACCCAGTACTTC. Its protein is CASSLAAGRETQYF. The genes are TRBV7-7 and TRBJ2-5; D not resolved. The germline gives CDR1 SSHAT, CDR2 FNYEAQ (reference sequence). Trimming took 3 bases from V and 5 from J, leaving 13 bases between them. The CDR3 extends over 14 amino acids.

The chain couples TRBV27 to TRBJ1-4, with 7 bases lining up with TRBD1. V lost 4 bases to trimming and J lost 6 bases; unmatched junction nucleotides: 8. Germline assignment: CDR1 MNHEY and CDR2 SMNVEV (reference sequence). The CDR3 runs 15 residues. DNA for the CDR3: TGTGCCAGCAGTTACAGGGGCCGTGCGGATGAAAAACTGTTTTTT. This gives the protein CASSYRGRADEKLFF. The full variable domain, in which reference TRBV27 and TRBJ1-4 provide the parts outside the CDR3, is EAQVTQNPRYLITVTGKKLTVTCSQNMNHEYMSWYRQDPGLGLRQIYYSMNVEVTDKGDVPEGYKVSRKEKRNFPLILESPSPNQTSLYFCASSYRGRADEKLFFGSGTQLSVL.

This chain connects TRBV5-1 to TRBJ1-4; TRBD1 matches 10 bases. The CDR3 runs 15 residues. The V and J ends lost 2 bases and 8 bases, in that order; junction bases with no gene match: 6. In germline, CDR1 is SGHRS, CDR2 YFSETQ. The CDR3 DNA is TGCGCCAGCAGCTTTTCCGGGACAGGGGTAGAAAAACTGTTTTTT. Protein: CASSFSGTGVEKLFF.

A few counts support this clone. The chain links TRBV10-3 to TRBJ1-1; D unclear. The CDR3 length is 11 residues. Germline CDR1 ENHRY, CDR2 SYGVKD. The V gene lost 10 bases and the J gene lost 0 bases, with 6 bases spanning the gap. CDR3 in DNA: TGTGCCACACGGTTGAACACTGAAGCTTTCTTT. Translated, it gives CATRLNTEAFF.

In its sample, this clone was seen once. The chain employs TRBV27 and TRBJ1-2; no clear D gene. The CDR3 covers 13 residues. V lost 6 bases, J lost 7 bases, and 15 bases lay in between. Germline V gene lookup returns CDR1 MNHEY and CDR2 SMNVEV (reference sequence). CDR3 nucleotide sequence: TGTGCCAGCAGCCCCGGGAGCGGAATTGGCTACACCTTC. It specifies CASSPGSGIGYTF.

This chain uses TRBV14 with TRBJ2-2; possible D gene TRBD2, 7 bases. The CDR3 length is 16 residues. Germline-derived CDR1 and CDR2 are SGHDN and FVKESK. V was trimmed by 5 bases and J by 4 bases, leaving 17 bases between them. The CDR3 nucleotides are TGTGCCAGCAGCTCATCGGGGGGCCCTTTCACCGGGGAGCTGTTTTTT. It is translated as CASSSSGGPFTGELFF.

The chain is built from TRBV6-4 and TRBJ2-3; D is unclear. The length of the CDR3 is 15 residues. The V end lost 0 bases, the J end lost 6 bases, and 13 bases lay between the germline ends. The V gene's germline CDR1 is MRHNA and CDR2 SNTAGT. This chain's CDR3 is CASSDSQTSADTQYF. In nucleotides, the CDR3 is TGTGCCAGCAGTGACTCACAGACCTCTGCGGATACGCAGTATTTT.

This clone has just a few counts. The rearrangement links TRBV5-6 to TRBJ1-5; no firm D call. The CDR3 length is 13 residues. Trimming left V 0 bases short and J 6 bases short, with 7 bases between. The germline V gene encodes CDR1 SGHDT and CDR2 YYEEEE. Here the CDR3 reads CASSLAGIQPQHF. CDR3 DNA: TGTGCCAGCAGCTTGGCGGGGATTCAGCCCCAGCATTTT.

The V gene is TRBV2, the J gene TRBJ2-5, with TRBD2 identical over 10 bases. Losses at the gene ends were 1 base for V and 5 bases for J; bases not matched to a gene: 19. The germline gives CDR1 SNHLY, CDR2 FYNNEI. The CDR3 extends over 20 amino acids. The CDR3, as DNA: TGTGCCAGCAGTGAAGGGGATGTAGCGGGGGGTTTTTTCGGTGGGGAGACCCAGTACTTC. Amino acid sequence: CASSEGDVAGGFFGGETQYF.

The chain recombines TRBV19 with TRBJ1-5; 10 bases agree with TRBD1. Trimming at V came to 7 bases and at J to 6 bases, leaving 3 bases not matched to a gene. The germline CDR1 and CDR2 sequences are LNHDA and SQIVND (reference sequence). The CDR3 consists of 13 residues. Here the CDR3 DNA reads TGTGCCAGTAAGGGACAGGGGAGTCAGCCCCAGCATTTT. This encodes CASKGQGSQPQHF.

The CDR3 DNA is TGTGCCAGCAGTTTATCCCCCCGAGGGGGCACCCCGAGTGAAAAACTGTTTTTT. This sequence encodes CASSLSPRGGTPSEKLFF. J is TRBJ1-4 and V is TRBV27; TRBD1 aligns across 7 bases. Looked up from germline, CDR1 is MNHEY and CDR2 is SMNVEV (reference sequence). CDR3 length: 18 residues. J gave up 7 bases and V 0 bases, and 14 bases lay outside the gene matches.

The chain joins TRBV6-5 to TRBJ1-1; D is ambiguous. CDR3 length equals 14 residues. Trimming removed 5 bases at V and 0 bases at J, with 10 bases between. Germline-derived CDR1 and CDR2 are MNHEY and SVGAGI. CDR3 sequence: CASSPRSLNTEAFF. CDR3 bases: TGTGCCAGCAGTCCCCGCAGTTTGAACACTGAAGCTTTCTTT.

This clone came up a few times. The chain uses TRBV5-1 and TRBJ1-2; possible D gene TRBD1, 5 bases. The ends were cut back, 4 bases at V and 4 bases at J, with 11 bases in the middle. CDR1 is SGHRS and CDR2 is YFSETQ in the germline V gene. The CDR3 covers 13 residues. The CDR3: CASSPDSSYGYTF. CDR3 DNA: TGCGCCAGCAGCCCCGACAGCTCCTATGGCTACACCTTC.

The J gene is TRBJ2-6, the V gene TRBV27; tentative D call: TRBD1 (6 bases). The CDR3 contains 15 residues. CDR1 is MNHEY and CDR2 is SMNVEV in the germline V gene (reference sequence). V lost 6 bases and J lost 2, with 11 bases in between. CDR3: CASSRTGPGANVLTF. The CDR3 DNA reads TGTGCCAGCAGCCGAACAGGGCCTGGGGCCAACGTCCTGACTTTC.

The rearrangement links TRBV5-4 to TRBJ2-5; D gene ambiguous. Germline loops: CDR1 SGHNT, CDR2 YYREEE (reference sequence). V was pared by 4 bases and J by 4 bases, with 20 bases between. This CDR3 is built from 16 residues. CDR3 residues: CASSRGVGPTGETQYF. The DNA for the CDR3 is TGTGCCAGCAGCCGCGGCGTTGGCCCAACGGGAGAGACCCAGTACTTC.

The CDR3 sequence is CASSQRGDTQYF. The CDR3, as DNA: TGTGCCAGCAGTCAACGGGGAGATACGCAGTATTTT. The chain links TRBV7-2 to TRBJ2-3, with TRBD2 as a possible D gene (5 bases). This CDR3 comprises 12 residues. Per the germline V gene, CDR1 is SGHTA and CDR2 is FQGNSA. Trimming cost V 6 bases and J 5 bases, with 9 bases left between them.

A note on this clone: The junction departs from germline at one end; a sequencing error may be responsible. V usage is TRBV7-9 and J usage is TRBJ2-5; D might be TRBD1 (5 bases). The CDR3 is made up of 13 amino acids. The germline V gene encodes CDR1 SEHNR and CDR2 FQNEAQ (reference sequence). The CDR3 loop is CAGSFQGQETQYF. In DNA form, the CDR3 reads TGTGCCGGCAGCTTCCAGGGACAAGAGACCCAGTACTTC.

The gene calls are TRBV7-3 and TRBJ1-1; 8 bases are shared with TRBD1. The V gene end was trimmed by 1 base and the J gene end by 6 bases; junction bases not matched to a gene: 7. Germline CDR1 and CDR2: SGHTA and FQGTGA. The CDR3 runs 15 residues. This chain's CDR3 is CASSLIGQGAAEAFF. In DNA, the CDR3 is TGTGCCAGCAGCTTAATAGGTCAGGGGGCCGCTGAAGCTTTCTTT.